Following are 24 T cell receptor beta chains from one sample sequenced in a study of blood T cells in healthy people across ages. A J-beta primer mix and a sample-barcoded 5' primer were used in a second PCR of roughly 7 to 12 cycles. MiXCR, run by TCRdb on the 5' RACE reads, gives a single entry per CDR3 protein. The sample shows 1.5 million to 2 million distinct CDR3 sequences, roughly two fifths of them seen only once. Sample: blood. The receptor source for this set is a human donor in good health.

As for this clonotype: At one end, the junction sequence differs from germline, possibly due to a read error. The genes are TRBV6-1 and TRBJ2-4; D call uncertain. Germline assignment: CDR1 MNHNS and CDR2 SASEGT. There are 16 residues in the CDR3. The CDR3 loop reads CAGSEWAARAKNIQYF. The CDR3 DNA reads as TGTGCCGGCAGTGAATGGGCAGCAAGGGCCAAAAACATTCAGTACTTC.

This clonotype was counted a few times. V gene TRBV7-2 combines with J gene TRBJ2-5, with 8 bases fitting TRBD2. The CDR3 spans 14 residues. Trimming cost V 5 bases and J 3 bases; bases outside gene matches: 5. Germline values: CDR1 SGHTA, CDR2 FQGNSA. CDR3 nucleotide sequence: TGTGCCAGCAGCCGAAGCGGGGGTAAAGAGACCCAGTACTTC. Its translation: CASSRSGGKETQYF.

The chain has TRBV6-2 or TRBV6-3 and TRBJ2-7; D is possibly TRBD1 (5 bases). Germline CDR1 reads MNHEY; CDR2 reads SVGEGT. This CDR3 contains 19 residues. The V end lost 0 bases, the J end lost 2 bases, and 23 bases lay between the germline ends. CDR3 in DNA: TGTGCCAGCAGTTACTCGAATCGCGGACACGCAGTTCGACCCTACGAGCAGTACTTC. Translation gives CASSYSNRGHAVRPYEQYF.

CDR3 in DNA: TGTGCCAGCAGCCCCGGGACAGGGGATCATCAGCCCCAGCATTTT. Translated: CASSPGTGDHQPQHF. V gene TRBV11-2 combines with J gene TRBJ1-5, with 10 bases fitting TRBD1. V shed 5 bases, J shed 5 bases, and the junction held 6 bases outside the gene matches. The CDR3 has 15 residues. Germline values: CDR1 SGHAT, CDR2 FQNNGV.

This clonotype was found a few times. This chain joins TRBV6-2 or TRBV6-3 and TRBJ2-1; 9 nucleotides agree with TRBD1. The CDR3 consists of 14 residues. CDR1 is MNHEY, CDR2 SVGEGT, per germline. Germline trimming cut 7 bases from V and 4 bases from J; bases unmatched to any gene: 5. The CDR3 sequence is CASNYGQGYNEQFF. CDR3 DNA sequence: TGTGCCAGCAACTACGGACAGGGGTACAATGAGCAGTTCTTC.

The V gene is TRBV9, the J gene TRBJ1-2; no firm D call. The germline CDR1 and CDR2 sequences are SGDLS and YYNGEE. V shed 3 bases and J shed 5 bases, with 11 bases lying between them. The CDR3 consists of 13 residues. The CDR3 here is CASSAGGFYGYTF. The CDR3 DNA sequence: TGTGCCAGCAGCGCCGGAGGGTTTTATGGCTACACCTTC.

V usage is TRBV11-2 and J usage is TRBJ2-1; the D gene could be TRBD1 or TRBD2 (5 bases each). Germline loops: CDR1 SGHAT, CDR2 FQNNGV. There are 14 residues in the CDR3. Trimming took 6 bases from V and 1 from J, leaving 10 bases between them. This CDR3 reads CASRGDGSYNEQFF. In DNA form, the CDR3 reads TGTGCCAGCAGGGGGGACGGATCCTACAATGAGCAGTTCTTC. The full variable domain, in which reference TRBV11-2 and TRBJ2-1 provide the parts outside the CDR3, is EAGVAQSPRYKIIEKRQSVAFWCNPISGHATLYWYQQILGQGPKLLIQFQNNGVVDDSQLPKDRFSAERLKGVDSTLKIQPAKLEDSAVYLCASRGDGSYNEQFFGPGTRLTVL.

In regard to this clonotype: Relative to the germline gene, one junction end is altered; a read error may explain this. The gene calls are TRBV12-3 or TRBV12-4 and TRBJ2-1, with 7 bases fitting TRBD2. CDR3 length: 15 amino acids. The CDR3 coding sequence is TGTACCAGCAGTTTAGCGCTTGGGGACTACGCGCTTCAGTTCTTC. It yields the protein CTSSLALGDYALQFF.

The chain couples TRBV7-6 to TRBJ2-3; a weak D match, TRBD2 (6 bases). Germline values: CDR1 SGHVS, CDR2 FNYEAQ. The V gene lost 4 bases and the J gene lost 1 base, with 15 bases spanning the gap. The CDR3 loop spans 16 amino acids. CDR3: CASSYFGRGGTDTQYF. In DNA, the CDR3 is TGTGCCAGCAGCTACTTCGGGCGGGGAGGCACAGATACGCAGTATTTT.

This clonotype was seen more than once but under ten times. The chain joins TRBV2 to TRBJ2-6, with D unclear. In germline, CDR1 is SNHLY, CDR2 FYNNEI. The CDR3 consists of 14 residues. V dropped 3 bases and J dropped 4 bases, with 7 bases sitting between them. CDR3: CASSDRSGANVLTF. The CDR3 nucleotides read TGTGCCAGCAGTGACAGGAGCGGGGCCAACGTCCTGACTTTC. Combining the CDR3 with reference TRBV2 and TRBJ2-6 gives the whole variable domain EPEVTQTPSHQVTQMGQEVILRCVPISNHLYFYWYRQILGQKVEFLVSFYNNEISEKSEIFDDQFSVERPDGSNFTLKIRSTKLEDSAMYFCASSDRSGANVLTFGAGSRLTVL.

There are a few counts of this clonotype. The chain recombines TRBV4-2 with TRBJ2-7, with TRBD1 identical over 7 bases. This CDR3 is 15 amino acids long. Germline V CDR1 and CDR2: LGHNA, YNFKEQ. Losses at the gene ends were 3 bases for V and 0 bases for J; bases not matched to a gene: 5. The CDR3 spells CASSQQTGTSYEQYF. As DNA, the CDR3 is TGTGCCAGCAGCCAGCAGACAGGGACCTCCTACGAGCAGTACTTC.

About this clonotype itself: This may be a read error: a much more frequent sequence differs by one nucleotide. This chain uses TRBV7-9 with TRBJ2-3; TRBD1 agrees at 10 bases. V was pared by 0 bases and J by 5 bases, with 8 bases of the junction left unmatched. CDR1 and CDR2 (germline): SEHNR, FQNEAQ (reference sequence). The CDR3 contains 17 residues. The CDR3 loop is CASSLARQGAFEDTQYF. The CDR3 coding sequence is TGTGCCAGCAGCTTAGCGAGACAGGGGGCATTCGAAGATACGCAGTATTTT.

This clonotype was seen at least ten times. Its ends do not fully match the called genes, so a read error is possible. This chain uses TRBV27 with TRBJ2-7, with D perhaps TRBD1 (7 bases). Germline CDR1 is MNHEY and CDR2 is SMNVEV (reference sequence). This CDR3 comprises 14 residues. The CDR3 DNA reads TGTGCCAGCAGCTTATCAGGGGGGCTCTACGAGCAGTACTTC. Protein: CASSLSGGLYEQYF.

This clonotype turned up a few times. V and J are TRBV24-1 and TRBJ2-1; D gene uncertain. Germline CDR1 reads KGHDR; CDR2 reads SFDVKD. The V end was cut by 9 bases, the J end by 3 bases, with 8 bases between. The CDR3 covers 12 residues. The CDR3 sequence is CATQEDYNEQFF. CDR3 sequence (DNA): TGTGCCACCCAGGAAGACTACAATGAGCAGTTCTTC.

This clonotype was detected many times. The chain links TRBV6-6 to TRBJ2-6, with unresolved D. V lost 7 bases and J 4 bases, leaving 8 bases between the germline ends. The CDR3 spans 13 residues. Per germline, CDR1 MNHNY and CDR2 SVGAGI (reference sequence). DNA for the CDR3: TGTGCCAGCATGCTGTCCGGGGCCAACGTCCTGACTTTC. Translating gives CASMLSGANVLTF.

This clonotype was observed a few times. The CDR3 reads CASSLPGGGQFF. The CDR3, as DNA: TGTGCCAGCAGCCTCCCCGGGGGTGGACAGTTCTTC. The chain carries TRBV7-9 and TRBJ2-1; D might be TRBD2 (6 bases). Germline-derived CDR1 and CDR2 are SEHNR and FQNEAQ (reference sequence). The CDR3 length is 12 residues. The germline V and J ends were trimmed by 5 bases and 13 bases, with 15 bases remaining between them.

The rearrangement joins TRBV5-5 to TRBJ2-1, with a weak D call TRBD2 (5 bases). Per the germline V gene, CDR1 is SGHKS and CDR2 is YYEKEE (reference sequence). The CDR3 covers 15 residues. Trimming removed 4 bases at V and 4 bases at J, with 15 bases between. The CDR3 DNA follows: TGTGCCAGCAGCCACGCCGGACGGGGATACAATGAGCAGTTCTTC. Amino acids: CASSHAGRGYNEQFF.

The chain employs TRBV20-1 and TRBJ2-5; TRBD2 aligns across 11 bases. V lost 1 base to trimming and J lost 2 bases; unmatched junction nucleotides: 6. This CDR3 region has 16 residues. Germline V lookup: CDR1 DFQATT, CDR2 SNEGSKA (reference sequence). The CDR3 reads CSARATGTSGQETQYF. Written as DNA, the CDR3 is TGCAGTGCTAGAGCCACAGGGACTAGCGGACAAGAGACCCAGTACTTC.

This chain uses TRBV12-3 or TRBV12-4 with TRBJ1-5, with no clear D. V was pared by 1 base and J by 3 bases, with 7 bases between. The CDR3 length is 14 residues. CDR3 nucleotides: TGTGCCAGCAGTTTAGAACATGACAATCAGCCCCAGCATTTT. Translated, it gives CASSLEHDNQPQHF.

This chain links TRBV6-5 with TRBJ1-5, with 7 bases aligning to TRBD1. Germline V gives CDR1 MNHEY, CDR2 SVGAGI. The CDR3 contains 14 residues. Trimming at V came to 8 bases and at J to 3 bases, leaving 7 bases not matched to a gene. The CDR3 region has the DNA TGTGCCAGCGGCCGGGACAGTGTCAATCAGCCCCAGCATTTT. Amino acids: CASGRDSVNQPQHF.

CDR3 sequence (DNA): TGCGCCAGCAGCTTATACATGACCTACTCAGAGGGGCAGCCCCAGCATTTT. The encoded protein is CASSLYMTYSEGQPQHF. The rearrangement links TRBV4-3 to TRBJ1-5, with D possibly being TRBD1 (5 bases). This CDR3 region has 17 residues. The germline gives CDR1 LGHNA, CDR2 YSLEER. The germline V and J ends were trimmed by 5 bases and 7 bases, with 24 bases remaining between them.

The chain links TRBV6-5 to TRBJ2-7, with D possibly matching TRBD1 (6 bases). V was clipped by 6 bases and J by 4 bases, with 22 bases between them. The CDR3 has 16 residues. CDR1 MNHEY and CDR2 SVGAGI come from the germline V gene. CDR3 sequence reads: CASRNKDSPPLYEQYF. As DNA, the CDR3 is TGTGCCAGCAGGAATAAGGACAGTCCGCCACTGTACGAGCAGTACTTC.

The genes are TRBV19 and TRBJ1-1, with D possibly TRBD1 on 5 matching bases. CDR1 is LNHDA, CDR2 SQIVND, per germline (reference sequence). The CDR3 spans 15 residues. V was pared by 4 bases and J by 1 base, with 13 bases between. The CDR3 bases are TGTGCCAGTAGTACGCGGGGCAATCGGAACACTGAAGCTTTCTTT. This sequence encodes CASSTRGNRNTEAFF. Full variable domain (remainder filled in from reference TRBV19 and TRBJ1-1): DGGITQSPKYLFRKEGQNVTLSCEQNLNHDAMYWYRQDPGQGLRLIYYSQIVNDFQKGDIAEGYSVSREKKESFPLTVTSAQKNPTAFYLCASSTRGNRNTEAFFGQGTRLTVV.

Details on this clonotype: Given a much more abundant clone one base away, this may be a read error. The V gene is TRBV15, the J gene TRBJ2-1; 10 positions match TRBD1. The length of the CDR3 is 16 residues. Germline V CDR1 and CDR2: LNHNV, YYDKDF (reference sequence). The CDR3 sequence is CVTSRGGTGVYNEQFF. The CDR3 DNA reads as TGTGTCACCAGCAGAGGCGGGACAGGGGTTTACAATGAGCAGTTCTTC.